Listed here are 7 T cell receptor beta chains from one sample, sequenced in a study of CD8+ T cells in alopecia areata. The treatment is: oral pan-JAK inhibitor, 5-10 mg twice daily. Reverse transcription of extracted RNA yielded cDNA, which provided the sequencing template. Clones were sequenced by immunoSEQ multiplex PCR, and TCRdb holds only the in-frame ones, with some missing. The table has 95,000 to 100,000 clones, 50% to 60% seen once. The specimen comprised CD8+ T cells sorted from blood, sampled between weeks 55 and 70, from a patient treated with tofacitinib. These receptors were taken from a human donor with alopecia areata.

The chain joins TRBV25-1 to TRBJ1-2, with D perhaps matching TRBD1 (5 bases). In germline, CDR1 is MGHDK, CDR2 SYGVNS. V gave up 3 bases and J gave up 3 bases, with 5 bases separating them. The length of the CDR3 is 12 residues. The CDR3 sequence: CASSDRDYGYTF. The CDR3 DNA follows: TGTGCCAGCAGTGACAGGGACTATGGCTACACCTTC.

The chain recombines TRBV27 with TRBJ1-2, with D unresolved. Looked up from germline, CDR1 is MNHEY and CDR2 is SMNVEV (reference sequence). Trimming removed 1 base from V and 7 bases from J, with 16 bases in between. This CDR3 is 15 amino acids long. The CDR3 DNA sequence: TGTGCCAGCAGTTTATATGGGGATCAGAGATTTGGCTACACCTTC. Translation: CASSLYGDQRFGYTF.

J is TRBJ2-3 and V is TRBV4-2, with no clear D. The CDR3 contains 16 residues. Trimming removed 1 base from V and 0 bases from J, with 11 bases in between. Germline CDR1 reads LGHNA; CDR2 reads YNFKEQ. The CDR3 coding sequence is TGTGCCAGCAGCCAAGGATACCGTGGGAGCACAGATACGCAGTATTTT. Encoded protein: CASSQGYRGSTDTQYF.

The sample holds a few counts of this clone. The chain recombines TRBV6-1 with TRBJ2-7; no definite D call. Trimming removed 6 bases at V and 2 bases at J, with 17 bases between. In germline, CDR1 is MNHNS, CDR2 SASEGT. This CDR3 is 15 amino acids long. Here the CDR3 DNA reads TGTGCCAGCAGCTCCCTGGTGGACGGTCCCTACGAGCAGTACTTC. Residues: CASSSLVDGPYEQYF.

The gene calls are TRBV13 and TRBJ2-7; tentatively, D is TRBD2 (5 bases). CDR3 length: 17 amino acids. Germline CDR1 is PRHDT and CDR2 is FYEKMQ (reference sequence). Trimming pared 0 bases from V and 4 bases from J, leaving 19 bases between. The CDR3 coding sequence is TGTGCCAGCAGCTTAGGCCTCGTCAGGACCCCGGGATACGAGCAGTACTTC. Translation gives CASSLGLVRTPGYEQYF.

The chain couples TRBV13 to TRBJ2-7, with D maybe TRBD2 (6 bases). The CDR3 has 13 amino acids. The germline CDR1 and CDR2 sequences are PRHDT and FYEKMQ (reference sequence). V dropped 4 bases and J dropped 3 bases, with 10 bases sitting between them. This CDR3 is CASSSPGDYEQYF. CDR3 in DNA: TGTGCCAGCAGCTCCCCGGGGGACTACGAGCAGTACTTC.

This chain connects TRBV15 to TRBJ2-7; D is unclear. Germline CDR1 LNHNV, CDR2 YYDKDF (reference sequence). The V end lost 1 base, the J end lost 5 bases, and 12 bases lay between the germline ends. This CDR3 is 14 amino acids long. The CDR3 sequence: CATSRVGSGDEQYF. For the CDR3, the DNA is TGTGCCACCAGCAGAGTGGGCTCTGGAGACGAGCAGTACTTC.